This T cell receptor (beta chain) was obtained from a study of blood T cell repertoires in COVID-19. The sample holds one count of this clone. Some clones are missing from TCRdb's copy, which holds only in-frame ones; the method was immunoSEQ multiplex PCR. The data hold roughly 200,000 clones, with 82% observed a single time. The sequenced material came from peripheral blood. The source is a woman aged 80 or over with COVID-19, enrolled during active disease.

Here the CDR3 reads CASSLQLVRAPEAFF. The DNA for the CDR3 is TGTGCCAGCAGCCTACAACTGGTGAGGGCCCCAGAAGCTTTCTTT. The chain couples TRBV7-9 to TRBJ1-1; D gene uncertain. The CDR3 runs to 15 residues. Germline V gives CDR1 SEHNR, CDR2 FQNEAQ (reference sequence). Trimming removed 5 bases at V and 8 bases at J, with 21 bases between.